This T cell receptor beta chain emerged from a study of blood T cells in healthy people across ages. Trimming took 8 bases from V and 6 from J; bases not matched to a gene: 11. Germline lookup yields CDR1 SGHVS and CDR2 FQNEAQ. The CDR3 extends over 15 amino acids. Next came a second PCR, run for roughly 6 to 11 cycles, which used a sample-barcoded 5' primer along with a J-beta primer mix. Each CDR3 protein is one row after TCRdb ran MiXCR on the 5' RACE reads. The repertoire holds about 1.5 million distinct CDR3 sequences, with roughly 43% as singletons. The sample consisted of blood. V usage is TRBV7-8 and J usage is TRBJ2-1; 9 bases fit TRBD2. This receptor was identified in a woman younger than 35 in good health. The CDR3 loop is CASAALSGSANEQFF. The CDR3 bases are TGTGCCAGCGCCGCCCTTAGCGGGAGCGCCAATGAGCAGTTCTTC.